The present T cell receptor (beta chain) was sequenced within a study of blood T cells in healthy people across ages. Germline loops: CDR1 MGHRA, CDR2 YSYEKL. This CDR3 has 15 amino acids. V lost 4 bases and J 11 bases, leaving 22 bases between the germline ends. A J-beta primer mix and a sample-barcoded 5' primer were used in a second PCR of about 7 to 12 cycles. TCRdb fed the 5' RACE reads into MiXCR, producing one record per CDR3 protein. Among around 1,000,000 distinct CDR3 sequences, approximately 25% were seen once, and the ten largest hold approximately 0.79%. The data were also submitted as part of a second study, on T cells of mothers and their children.

The material sequenced was blood. The chain combines TRBV4-1 with TRBJ2-3; TRBD1 is a possible D gene (5 bases). The receptor was derived from a girl aged 2-10 years in good health. The CDR3, as DNA: TGCGCCAGCAGCCTCCTTACCCCTGGACAACTGGAGCAGTATTTT. This codes for CASSLLTPGQLEQYF.